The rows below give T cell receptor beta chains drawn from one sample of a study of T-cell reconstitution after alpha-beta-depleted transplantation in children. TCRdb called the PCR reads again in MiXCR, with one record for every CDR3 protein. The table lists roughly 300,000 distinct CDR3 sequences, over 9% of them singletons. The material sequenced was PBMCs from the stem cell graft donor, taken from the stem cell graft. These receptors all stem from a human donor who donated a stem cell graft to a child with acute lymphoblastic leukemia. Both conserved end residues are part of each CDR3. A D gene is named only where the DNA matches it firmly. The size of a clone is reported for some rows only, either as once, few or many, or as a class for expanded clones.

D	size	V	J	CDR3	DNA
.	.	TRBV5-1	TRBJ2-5	CASRLLGQETQYF	TGCGCCAGCAGGCTGCTAGGCCAAGAGACCCAGTACTTC
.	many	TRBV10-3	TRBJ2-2	CAISESGSTGELFF	TGTGCCATCAGTGAGTCCGGGTCCACCGGGGAGCTGTTTTTT
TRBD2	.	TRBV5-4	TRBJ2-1	CASSHQREPYNEQFF	TGTGCCAGCAGCCACCAGCGGGAGCCCTACAATGAGCAGTTCTTC
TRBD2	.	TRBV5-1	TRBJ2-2	CASSLGGLAGVGSTGELFF	TGCGCCAGCAGCCTCGGGGGCCTAGCGGGAGTGGGAAGCACCGGGGAGCTGTTTTTT
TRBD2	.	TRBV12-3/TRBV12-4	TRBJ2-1	CASSTGLAGANEQFF	TGTGCCAGCAGTACCGGACTAGCGGGAGCTAATGAGCAGTTCTTC
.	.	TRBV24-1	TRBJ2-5	CATSDLSVLGETQYF	TGTGCCACCAGTGATTTGTCGGTCCTTGGAGAGACCCAGTACTTC
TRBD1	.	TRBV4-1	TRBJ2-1	CASSQGPTGASYNEQFF	TGCGCCAGCAGCCAAGGGCCTACAGGGGCTTCCTACAATGAGCAGTTCTTC
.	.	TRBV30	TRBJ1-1	CAWIRIEAFF	TGTGCCTGGATCCGGATTGAAGCTTTCTTT
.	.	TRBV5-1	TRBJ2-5	CASRHTGETQYF	TGCGCCAGCCGCCACACTGGGGAGACCCAGTACTTC
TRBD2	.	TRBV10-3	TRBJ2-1	CAIWGGGLAGGRDNEQFF	TGTGCCATATGGGGGGGGGGACTAGCGGGAGGGCGCGACAATGAGCAGTTCTTC
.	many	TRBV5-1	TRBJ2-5	CASSLGKLETQYF	TGCGCCAGCAGCTTGGGAAAACTGGAGACCCAGTACTTC
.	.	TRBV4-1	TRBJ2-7	CASSQRQESSYEQYF	TGCGCCAGCAGCCAAAGACAGGAGAGCTCCTACGAGCAGTACTTC
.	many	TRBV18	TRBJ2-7	CASSPYYRMSSYEQYF	TGTGCCAGCTCACCATATTACAGGATGAGCTCCTACGAGCAGTACTTC
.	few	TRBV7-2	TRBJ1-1	CASSSDSNTEAFF	TGTGCCAGCAGCTCGGATTCGAACACTGAAGCTTTCTTT
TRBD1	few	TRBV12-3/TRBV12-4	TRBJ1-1	CASSVTGGTEAFF	TGTGCCAGCAGTGTAACAGGGGGGACTGAAGCTTTCTTT
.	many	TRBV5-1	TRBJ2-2	CASSSREPNTGELFF	TGCGCCAGCAGTTCAAGGGAACCGAACACCGGGGAGCTGTTTTTT
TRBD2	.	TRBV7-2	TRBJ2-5	CASSSVAGGLETQYF	TGTGCCAGCAGCTCAGTAGCGGGAGGGCTAGAGACCCAGTACTTC
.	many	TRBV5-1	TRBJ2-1	CASSLTGLGEQFF	TGCGCCAGCAGCCTCACAGGGTTAGGTGAGCAGTTCTTC
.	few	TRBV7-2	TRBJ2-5	CASSLGERQATQYF	TGTGCCAGCAGCTTGGGAGAGCGCCAGGCGACCCAGTACTTC
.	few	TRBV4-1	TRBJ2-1	CASSQGHGYNEQFF	TGCGCCAGCAGCCAAGGGCACGGCTACAATGAGCAGTTCTTC
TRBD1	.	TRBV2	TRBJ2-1	CASSVVLAPDRVF	TGTGCCAGCAGTGTAGTTTTAGCCCCCGACAGGGTCTTC
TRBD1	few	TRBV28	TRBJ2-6	CASSMGQGRATSGANGLTF	TGTGCCAGCAGTATGGGACAGGGGAGGGCGACCTCTGGGGCCAACGGCCTGACTTTC
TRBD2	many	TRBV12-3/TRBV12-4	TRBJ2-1	CASSLSGGHNEQFF	TGTGCCAGCAGCCTTAGCGGGGGCCACAATGAGCAGTTCTTC
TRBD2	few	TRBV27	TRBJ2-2	CASSFETSGSGELFF	TGTGCCAGCAGTTTTGAGACTAGCGGATCCGGGGAGCTGTTTTTT
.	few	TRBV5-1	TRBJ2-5	CASSFPNSLGQETQYF	TGCGCCAGCAGCTTCCCCAATTCGCTGGGGCAAGAGACCCAGTACTTC
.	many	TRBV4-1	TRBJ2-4	CASSQARGGNIQYF	TGCGCCAGCAGCCAAGCTCGGGGAGGAAACATTCAGTACTTC
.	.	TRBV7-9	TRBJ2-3	CASSLNPSIDTQYF	TGTGCCAGCAGCTTAAACCCGAGCATAGATACGCAGTATTTT
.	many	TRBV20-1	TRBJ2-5	CSARDAPKYGGKETQYF	TGCAGTGCTAGAGATGCCCCAAAGTATGGGGGAAAAGAGACCCAGTACTTC
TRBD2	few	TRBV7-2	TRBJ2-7	CASSPGTRTLAEQYF	TGTGCCAGCAGCCCCGGGACTAGAACATTGGCCGAGCAGTACTTC
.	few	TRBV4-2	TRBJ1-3	CASSQDRGVGNTIYF	TGTGCCAGCAGCCAAGATCGCGGGGTTGGAAACACCATATATTTT
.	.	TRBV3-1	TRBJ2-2	CASSQVGELFF	TGTGCCAGCAGCCAAGTTGGGGAGCTGTTTTTT
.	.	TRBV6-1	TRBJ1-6	CASSPGPFNSPLHF	TGTGCCAGCAGTCCGGGACCTTTCAATTCACCCCTCCACTTT
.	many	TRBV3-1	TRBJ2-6	CASSQEGTSGANVLTF	TGTGCCAGCAGCCAAGAGGGGACCTCTGGGGCCAACGTCCTGACTTTC
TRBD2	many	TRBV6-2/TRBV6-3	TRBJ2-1	CASSPSGRDRGEQFF	TGTGCCAGCAGTCCGAGCGGGAGGGATCGTGGTGAGCAGTTCTTC
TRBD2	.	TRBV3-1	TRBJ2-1	CASSQDLSGGSYNEQFF	TGTGCCAGCAGCCAAGATCTTAGCGGGGGCTCCTACAATGAGCAGTTCTTC
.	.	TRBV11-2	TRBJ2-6	CASSLIGTNVLTF	TGTGCCAGCAGCTTAATAGGTACCAACGTCCTGACTTTC
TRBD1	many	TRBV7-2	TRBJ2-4	CASSFGQDRIQYF	TGTGCCAGCAGCTTCGGACAGGATCGGATTCAGTACTTC
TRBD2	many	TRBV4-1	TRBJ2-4	CASSHTPLAEKNIQYF	TGCGCCAGCAGCCACACGCCACTAGCGGAGAAAAACATTCAGTACTTC
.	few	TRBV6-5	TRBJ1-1	CASSYLDAEAFF	TGTGCCAGCAGTTATCTCGACGCGGAAGCTTTCTTT
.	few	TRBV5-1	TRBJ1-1	CASSVLAGDTEAFF	TGCGCCAGCAGCGTATTGGCGGGGGACACTGAAGCTTTCTTT
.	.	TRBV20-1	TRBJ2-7	CSARVPGASSYEQYF	TGCAGTGCTAGAGTGCCAGGGGCAAGCTCCTACGAGCAGTACTTC
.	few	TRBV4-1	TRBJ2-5	CASSQPGSVQETQYF	TGCGCCAGCAGCCAACCCGGGAGCGTACAAGAGACCCAGTACTTC
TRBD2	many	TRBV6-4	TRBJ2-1	CASSGTGGLGEQFF	TGTGCCAGCAGTGGAACGGGAGGGCTTGGTGAGCAGTTCTTC
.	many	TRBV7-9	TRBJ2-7	CASSARDTRYEQYF	TGTGCCAGCAGCGCCCGGGACACACGCTACGAGCAGTACTTC
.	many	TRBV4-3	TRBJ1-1	CASSQDWTGNTEAFF	TGCGCCAGCAGCCAAGATTGGACGGGAAACACTGAAGCTTTCTTT
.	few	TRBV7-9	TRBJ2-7	CASSFGGLVYEQYF	TGTGCCAGCAGCTTCGGGGGGCTCGTCTACGAGCAGTACTTC
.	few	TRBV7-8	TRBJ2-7	CASSLNWLGGRDGDYEQYF	TGTGCCAGCAGCTTAAATTGGTTGGGCGGGCGGGACGGAGACTACGAGCAGTACTTC
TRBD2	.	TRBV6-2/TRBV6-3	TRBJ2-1	CASRKSSGVSSYNEQFF	TGTGCCAGCAGAAAATCGAGCGGGGTGAGCTCCTACAATGAGCAGTTCTTC
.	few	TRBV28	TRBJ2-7	CASTTSVVTYEQYF	TGTGCCAGCACCACATCGGTTGTAACCTACGAGCAGTACTTC
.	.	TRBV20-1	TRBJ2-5	CSARDRVRETQYF	TGCAGTGCTAGAGATCGGGTTCGAGAGACCCAGTACTTC
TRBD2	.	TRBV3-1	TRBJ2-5	CASSPLGASGDETQYF	TGTGCCAGCAGCCCTCTCGGGGCTAGCGGGGACGAGACCCAGTACTTC
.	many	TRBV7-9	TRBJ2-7	CASSLGEPPYEQYF	TGTGCCAGCAGCTTAGGGGAACCCCCCTACGAGCAGTACTTC
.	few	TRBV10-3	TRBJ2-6	CAISGTEGDSGANVLTF	TGTGCCATCAGTGGGACAGAGGGTGACTCTGGGGCCAACGTCCTGACTTTC
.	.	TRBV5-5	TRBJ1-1	CASSTPGEAFF	TGTGCCAGCAGCACACCAGGGGAAGCTTTCTTT
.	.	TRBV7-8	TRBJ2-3	CASSSVPSWESTDTQYF	TGTGCCAGCAGCTCCGTCCCCAGTTGGGAAAGCACAGATACGCAGTATTTT
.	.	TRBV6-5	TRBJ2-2	CASSYSDRQVNTGELFF	TGTGCCAGCAGTTACTCGGACCGGCAGGTGAACACCGGGGAGCTGTTTTTT
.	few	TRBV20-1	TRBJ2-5	CSGGAPGETQYF	TGCAGTGGAGGGGCCCCAGGGGAGACCCAGTACTTC
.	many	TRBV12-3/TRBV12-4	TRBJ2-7	CASSLGVTSYEQYF	TGTGCCAGCAGTTTGGGTGTCACTTCCTACGAGCAGTACTTC